The clone carrying this T cell receptor (beta chain) was picked up one time. Profiling relied on immunoSEQ multiplex PCR, and the TCRdb table lists in-frame clones only, not all of them. The sample holds tens of thousands of clones, 75% to 90% seen once. This record belongs to a study of PD-1 blockade in classical Hodgkin lymphoma. With V trimmed by 6 bases and J by 4 bases, 7 bases remained unmatched. Germline V gene data show CDR1 as KGHSH and CDR2 as LQKENI. The CDR3 loop spans 14 amino acids. Time point: cycle 4 day 1 (C4D1), after 6 weeks of nivolumab. Each patient experienced a relapse that followed autologous stem cell transplantation, and brentuximab vedotin exposure varied. CD4+ T cells were purified from thawed PBMCs by negative selection.

The sample here was CD4+ T cells from blood, taken before the fourth cycle of nivolumab. This receptor was obtained from a human donor with classical Hodgkin lymphoma. V is TRBV18 and J is TRBJ2-7, with TRBD1 identical over 9 bases. The chain's CDR3 is CASSPRQGVYEQYF. The CDR3, as DNA: TGTGCCAGCTCGCCCCGACAGGGGGTTTACGAGCAGTACTTC. Supplemented by reference TRBV18 and TRBJ2-7, the full variable domain reads NAGVMQNPRHLVRRRGQEARLRCSPMKGHSHVYWYRQLPEEGLKFMVYLQKENIIDESGMPKERFSAEFPKEGPSILRIQQVVRGDSAAYFCASSPRQGVYEQYFGPGTRLTVT.